These T cell receptor beta chains were read from a single sample in a study of blood T cell repertoires in COVID-19. Libraries were prepared by immunoSEQ multiplex PCR; TCRdb keeps only in-frame clonotypes and omits some of them. This table has about 260,000 clones, approximately 87% appearing once. The specimen sequenced was peripheral blood. These receptor sequences come from a woman aged 40 to 50 who had recovered from COVID-19. Both conserved end residues are part of each CDR3. The order of the fields is CDR3 protein, CDR3 DNA, D gene, clone size, J gene, V gene. A D gene is named only where the DNA matches it firmly. Not all rows give a size; the values are once, few, many and, for expanded clones, a class.

CDR3aa: CASSYSIQETQYF
CDR3nt: TGTGCCAGCAGTTACTCCATCCAAGAGACCCAGTACTTC
d_gene: NA
abundance: NA
j_gene: TRBJ2-5
v_gene: TRBV6-2/TRBV6-3

CDR3aa: CASSTRIGAYEQYF
CDR3nt: TGTGCCAGCAGCACCCGTATAGGGGCCTACGAGCAGTACTTC
d_gene: NA
abundance: NA
j_gene: TRBJ2-7
v_gene: TRBV6-5

CDR3aa: CASSSLDRARYGYTF
CDR3nt: TGTGCCAGCAGTTCACTAGACAGGGCCCGCTATGGCTACACCTTC
d_gene: TRBD1
abundance: NA
j_gene: TRBJ1-2
v_gene: TRBV27

CDR3aa: CASRIGTGNEQYF
CDR3nt: TGCGCCAGCAGGATTGGGACAGGGAACGAGCAGTACTTC
d_gene: TRBD1
abundance: NA
j_gene: TRBJ2-7
v_gene: TRBV5-1

CDR3aa: CASSWLERGGQGRDTQYF
CDR3nt: TGTGCCAGCAGCTGGCTTGAGCGGGGGGGCCAGGGGAGAGATACGCAGTATTTT
d_gene: TRBD2
abundance: NA
j_gene: TRBJ2-3
v_gene: TRBV2

CDR3aa: CASSLEASAFLEQYF
CDR3nt: TGCGCCAGCAGCTTGGAGGCTAGCGCCTTCCTCGAGCAGTACTTC
d_gene: NA
abundance: once
j_gene: TRBJ2-7
v_gene: TRBV5-1

CDR3aa: CASARGLAGGRTDTQYF
CDR3nt: TGTGCCAGCGCTCGGGGACTAGCGGGGGGGCGCACAGATACGCAGTATTTT
d_gene: TRBD2
abundance: NA
j_gene: TRBJ2-3
v_gene: TRBV9

CDR3aa: CASSFGTDADTEAFF
CDR3nt: TGTGCCAGCAGTTTCGGGACAGACGCGGACACTGAAGCTTTCTTT
d_gene: TRBD1
abundance: NA
j_gene: TRBJ1-1
v_gene: TRBV27

CDR3aa: CASSFPGPEQYF
CDR3nt: TGTGCCAGCAGCTTTCCAGGGCCCGAGCAGTACTTC
d_gene: NA
abundance: NA
j_gene: TRBJ2-7
v_gene: TRBV11-2

CDR3aa: CASSQGVGGAYNEQFF
CDR3nt: TGTGCCAGCAGCCAAGGAGTCGGGGGGGCCTACAATGAGCAGTTCTTC
d_gene: TRBD2
abundance: NA
j_gene: TRBJ2-1
v_gene: TRBV4-2